These 25 T cell receptor beta chains came from one sample sequenced in a study of Ad26.COV2.S vaccination and SARS-CoV-2 variants. The treatment here: roughly 18 received Ad26.COV2.S at low or high dose, single or two shots; several received placebo; per-sample allocation not given. Samples were taken on day 63 after the first vaccine or placebo injection. TCRdb keeps only in-frame clones here, not all; method: immunoSEQ multiplex PCR. The sample lists 300,000 to 400,000 clones; approximately 86% were seen once. The input for sequencing was peripheral blood, taken in a trial of Ad26.COV2.S vaccine versus placebo. These receptors were collected from a person between 18 and 65 years old who received the Ad26.COV2.S COVID-19 vaccine or a placebo.

The genes are TRBV6-2 or TRBV6-3 and TRBJ1-1; a weak D match, TRBD1 (6 bases). The CDR3 consists of 12 residues. The germline gives CDR1 MNHEY, CDR2 SVGEGT. Trimming removed 2 bases at V and 8 bases at J, with 9 bases between. CDR3 amino acids: CASSYRTEEAFF. In nucleotides, the CDR3 is TGTGCCAGCAGTTACAGGACAGAAGAAGCTTTCTTT.

This chain joins TRBV2 and TRBJ2-7, with D maybe TRBD2 (6 bases). The CDR3 is made up of 15 amino acids. The germline V gene has CDR1 SNHLY and CDR2 FYNNEI. Trimming pared 2 bases from V and 6 bases from J, leaving 17 bases between. CDR3: CASSELMGLPGEQYF. The CDR3 DNA reads as TGTGCCAGCAGTGAACTTATGGGACTTCCGGGCGAGCAGTACTTC.

This clone has just one count. The chain employs TRBV6-6 and TRBJ1-5; 12 nucleotides agree with TRBD1. After removal of 4 bases from V and 7 bases from J, the junction contained 8 bases not matched to a gene. CDR3 length: 16 amino acids. Germline V gene lookup returns CDR1 MNHNY and CDR2 SVGAGI (reference sequence). Written as DNA, the CDR3 is TGTGCCAGCAGTTTCCTGGGACAGGGGGCTGGGCAGCCCCAGCATTTT. It translates to CASSFLGQGAGQPQHF.

The V and J genes are TRBV5-1 and TRBJ2-2; D is perhaps TRBD1 (6 bases). Trimming stripped 3 bases from V and 4 bases from J, with 13 bases between. The CDR3 has 15 residues. Germline CDR1 SGHRS, CDR2 YFSETQ. The CDR3 nucleotides are TGCGCCAGCAGCTCGACAGGCTTTTTCACCGGGGAGCTGTTTTTT. As protein: CASSSTGFFTGELFF.

The chain carries TRBV6-2 or TRBV6-3 and TRBJ2-7, with 13 bases fitting TRBD2. Looked up from germline, CDR1 is MNHEY and CDR2 is SVGEGT. After removal of 5 bases from V and 2 bases from J, the junction contained 6 bases not matched to a gene. This CDR3 has 16 residues. The CDR3 spells CASSPGTSGDAYEQYF. CDR3 nucleotides: TGTGCCAGCAGTCCCGGGACTAGCGGGGATGCCTACGAGCAGTACTTC.

On this clone: Without the conserved terminal phenylalanine or tryptophan, this CDR3 likely stems from a read error. The DNA is omitted, as the CDR3 cannot be located on it reliably, and the CDR3 follows TCRdb's listing. The chain employs TRBV6-2 or TRBV6-3 and TRBJ2-7; the table's D call TRBD1 went unverified against the DNA. The CDR3 region is 12 residues in length, termini included. Germline loops: CDR1 MNHEY, CDR2 SVGEGT. The CDR3 reads CASSSHLTGSSI.

This clone was detected a few times. V is TRBV6-2 or TRBV6-3 and J is TRBJ2-3; 10 nucleotides agree with TRBD2. The V gene's germline CDR1 is MNHEY and CDR2 SVGEGT. V lost 6 bases, J lost 4 bases, and 7 bases stayed unmatched. CDR3 length: 15 amino acids. The chain's CDR3 is CASSPGTSDSDTQYF. CDR3 nucleotides: TGTGCCAGCAGCCCCGGGACTAGCGATTCAGATACGCAGTATTTT.

Written as DNA, the CDR3 is TGCGCCAGCAGCTTGGAGATACAGCGCGGCCGAAAGGATCAGCCCCAGCATTTT. Its protein is CASSLEIQRGRKDQPQHF. The V gene is TRBV5-1, the J gene TRBJ1-5; the D is unclear. This CDR3 region has 18 residues. Germline-derived CDR1 and CDR2 are SGHRS and YFSETQ. Trimming pared 0 bases from V and 5 bases from J, leaving 21 bases between.

CDR3 in amino acids: CASSEGARWNYGYTF. The CDR3 bases are TGTGCCAGCAGTGAGGGGGCTCGATGGAACTATGGCTACACCTTC. The chain joins TRBV2 to TRBJ1-2, with a possible D match to TRBD1 (6 bases). The CDR3 is made up of 15 amino acids. The ends were cut back, 3 bases at V and 2 bases at J, with 13 bases in the middle. Germline-derived CDR1 and CDR2 are SNHLY and FYNNEI.

CDR3 loop: CASSYGQLNEQFF. CDR3 nucleotide sequence: TGTGCCAGCAGCTATGGACAGTTGAATGAGCAGTTCTTC. The rearrangement links TRBV6-6 to TRBJ2-1; maybe TRBD1 (6 bases). This CDR3 region has 13 residues. V lost 6 bases, J lost 7 bases, and 13 bases lay in between. Germline V gene lookup returns CDR1 MNHNY and CDR2 SVGAGI (reference sequence).

This chain joins TRBV28 and TRBJ2-7; 9 nucleotides match TRBD2. Germline V lookup: CDR1 MDHEN, CDR2 SYDVKM. Losses at the gene ends were 6 bases for V and 2 bases for J; bases not matched to a gene: 11. The CDR3 sequence is 16 residues long. As DNA, the CDR3 is TGTGCCAGCAGCTCCAGGTATGCGGGAGGGCCCTACGAGCAGTACTTC. Translation gives CASSSRYAGGPYEQYF. The variable domain in full, with the rest retrieved from reference TRBV28 and TRBJ2-7, is DVKVTQSSRYLVKRTGEKVFLECVQDMDHENMFWYRQDPGLGLRLIYFSYDVKMKEKGDIPEGYSVSREKKERFSLILESASTNQTSMYLCASSSRYAGGPYEQYFGPGTRLTVT.

This clone has just one count. The CDR3 DNA is TGTGCCAGCAGCCAAGATCGGAACGGGGGCACAGATACGCAGTATTTT. It is translated as CASSQDRNGGTDTQYF. V usage is TRBV4-2 and J usage is TRBJ2-3; a weak D match, TRBD2 (5 bases). This CDR3 comprises 16 residues. Germline CDR1 LGHNA, CDR2 YNFKEQ. V lost 0 bases to trimming and J lost 1 base, with 11 bases between them.

The rearrangement joins TRBV10-3 to TRBJ2-7; TRBD2 might be the D (6 bases). CDR1 is ENHRY and CDR2 is SYGVKD in the germline V gene. V was shortened by 4 bases and J by 6 bases, with 13 bases between the two germline ends. CDR3 size: 13 residues. The chain's CDR3 is CAISAPTSFEQYF. In nucleotides, the CDR3 is TGTGCCATCAGTGCTCCCACTAGCTTCGAGCAGTACTTC.

The gene calls are TRBV19 and TRBJ2-1, with 8 bases fitting TRBD2. The CDR3 has 16 residues. Germline V gene sequence: CDR1 LNHDA, CDR2 SQIVND (reference sequence). The ends lost 4 bases at V and 0 bases at J; junction bases unmatched: 5. This chain's CDR3 is CASSKPSGSSYNEQFF. The CDR3 nucleotides read TGTGCCAGTAGTAAACCAAGCGGGAGCTCCTACAATGAGCAGTTCTTC.

The CDR3: CASSYGLAGYNEQFF. The CDR3 nucleotides are TGTGCCAGCAGTTATGGGTTAGCGGGATACAATGAGCAGTTCTTC. This chain connects TRBV6-6 to TRBJ2-1, with 8 bases lining up with TRBD2. After removal of 3 bases from V and 4 bases from J, the junction contained 5 bases not matched to a gene. This CDR3 comprises 15 residues. The germline CDR1 and CDR2 sequences are MNHNY and SVGAGI (reference sequence).

The J gene is TRBJ2-3, the V gene TRBV5-1; 9 bases are shared with TRBD2. Germline V gene lookup returns CDR1 SGHRS and CDR2 YFSETQ. V lost 7 bases and J lost 2; bases outside the gene matches: 5. The CDR3 covers 14 residues. The CDR3 sequence is CASLSGGPTDTQYF. For the CDR3, the DNA is TGCGCCAGCCTAAGCGGGGGGCCCACAGATACGCAGTATTTT. Based on the CDR3 plus reference TRBV5-1 and TRBJ2-3, the full variable domain is KAGVTQTPRYLIKTRGQQVTLSCSPISGHRSVSWYQQTPGQGLQFLFEYFSETQRNKGNFPGRFSGRQFSNSRSEMNVSTLELGDSALYLCASLSGGPTDTQYFGPGTRLTVL.

V usage is TRBV19 and J usage is TRBJ2-1; 11 positions match TRBD2. Losses at the gene ends were 7 bases for V and 4 bases for J; bases not matched to a gene: 6. Germline V gene data show CDR1 as LNHDA and CDR2 as SQIVND (reference sequence). CDR3 length: 15 residues. The chain's CDR3 is CASKVGLAAYNEQFF. CDR3 nucleotides: TGTGCCAGTAAGGTGGGACTAGCGGCGTACAATGAGCAGTTCTTC. The full variable domain, rest sourced from reference TRBV19 and TRBJ2-1, is DGGITQSPKYLFRKEGQNVTLSCEQNLNHDAMYWYRQDPGQGLRLIYYSQIVNDFQKGDIAEGYSVSREKKESFPLTVTSAQKNPTAFYLCASKVGLAAYNEQFFGPGTRLTVL.

The V and J genes are TRBV28 and TRBJ1-6; 7 bases match TRBD1. V shed 4 bases, J shed 9 bases, and the junction held 12 bases outside the gene matches. Germline assignment: CDR1 MDHEN and CDR2 SYDVKM. This CDR3 comprises 16 residues. The CDR3 bases are TGTGCCAGCAGTTACACAGGGGCTATTTCTTTTTCACCCCTCCACTTT. Protein product: CASSYTGAISFSPLHF.

This chain joins TRBV5-1 and TRBJ2-2; D possibly corresponds to TRBD1 (5 bases). The V end was cut by 0 bases, the J end by 3 bases, with 6 bases between. CDR3 length: 14 residues. Germline lookup yields CDR1 SGHRS and CDR2 YFSETQ. This CDR3 reads CASSLGQYTGELFF. In DNA form, the CDR3 reads TGCGCCAGCAGCTTGGGACAGTACACCGGGGAGCTGTTTTTT.

V gene TRBV20-1 combines with J gene TRBJ1-2, with unresolved D. V gave up 3 bases and J gave up 8 bases, with 19 bases separating them. This CDR3 comprises 14 residues. The germline CDR1 and CDR2 sequences are DFQATT and SNEGSKA (reference sequence). The CDR3 DNA follows: TGCAGTGCTAGTAAATCCCCAGTGACGCCCGGCTACACCTTC. It codes for CSASKSPVTPGYTF.

The chain is built from TRBV27 and TRBJ1-1; weak D call: TRBD1 (6 bases). Germline-derived CDR1 and CDR2 are MNHEY and SMNVEV (reference sequence). V lost 5 bases and J lost 1, with 8 bases in between. This CDR3 region has 13 residues. This chain's CDR3 is CASSVTGNTEAFF. The CDR3 DNA sequence: TGTGCCAGCAGTGTGACAGGGAACACTGAAGCTTTCTTT.

This clone appeared once. The chain links TRBV7-9 to TRBJ2-7; 8 nucleotides agree with TRBD1. Germline CDR1 is SEHNR and CDR2 is FQNEAQ (reference sequence). This CDR3 is built from 14 residues. V lost 5 bases, J lost 2 bases, and 5 bases stayed unmatched. Here the CDR3 DNA reads TGTGCCAGCAGCGGATACAGGGGGGCCTACGAGCAGTACTTC. It encodes CASSGYRGAYEQYF.

This clone was recorded many times. This chain connects TRBV6-5 to TRBJ1-6; D is uncertain. V lost 2 bases, J lost 10 bases, and 12 bases lay in between. Germline assignment: CDR1 MNHEY and CDR2 SVGAGI. This CDR3 is built from 14 residues. This CDR3 reads CASSYDRIRSPLHF. Written as DNA, the CDR3 is TGTGCCAGCAGTTACGACCGGATTCGGTCACCCCTCCACTTT.

The chain uses TRBV18 and TRBJ1-6; D remains unclear. The germline CDR1 and CDR2 sequences are KGHSH and LQKENI. The CDR3 runs 12 residues. Trimming removed 2 bases from V and 7 bases from J, with 3 bases in between. CDR3 loop: CASSPGNSPLHF. DNA for the CDR3: TGTGCCAGCTCACCAGGCAATTCACCCCTCCACTTT.

The V and J genes are TRBV4-2 and TRBJ1-2; TRBD1 matches 7 bases. CDR3 length: 13 amino acids. Trimming cost V 3 bases and J 4 bases; bases outside gene matches: 2. Germline-derived CDR1 and CDR2 are LGHNA and YNFKEQ. The CDR3 is CASSQDRTYGYTF. In DNA form, the CDR3 reads TGTGCCAGCAGCCAGGACAGGACCTATGGCTACACCTTC.